The next 6 T cell receptor beta chains were all read from a single sample in a study of OX40 agonist ivuxolimab in advanced cancers. The data were produced by immunoSEQ multiplex PCR, yet TCRdb's version contains in-frame clones alone and is incomplete. The table lists tens of thousands of clones, about 86% of them singletons, with about 1.1% in the top ten. The sample was CD4+ or CD8+ T cells sorted from blood, taken in a trial of the OX40 agonist ivuxolimab. The source of these receptors is an adult with an advanced solid tumor such as melanoma, head and neck, liver or kidney cancer.

In this sample, this clone turned up once. The chain carries TRBV4-1 and TRBJ2-2, with 10 bases aligning to TRBD2. The V and J ends lost 2 bases and 7 bases, in that order; junction bases with no gene match: 10. The CDR3 contains 17 residues. Germline CDR1 and CDR2: MGHRA and YSYEKL. Written as DNA, the CDR3 is TGCGCCAGCAGCCAATGGGGGCTAGCGGGAGTTGGCGGGGAGCTGTTTTTT. Protein product: CASSQWGLAGVGGELFF.

This clone appeared a few times. V and J are TRBV5-1 and TRBJ2-2; D uncertain. V was cut by 4 bases and J by 0 bases, with 16 bases left in between. Germline V gene data show CDR1 as SGHRS and CDR2 as YFSETQ. The CDR3 has 17 amino acids. CDR3 residues: CASSLGTSVANTGELFF. CDR3 DNA sequence: TGCGCCAGCAGCCTTGGTACAAGTGTGGCGAACACCGGGGAGCTGTTTTTT.

This clone was recorded only once. The chain recombines TRBV5-6 with TRBJ1-1; 10 bases agree with TRBD1. Trimming at V came to 4 bases and at J to 4 bases, leaving 10 bases not matched to a gene. This CDR3 contains 16 residues. Looked up from germline, CDR1 is SGHDT and CDR2 is YYEEEE. This chain's CDR3 is CASSIRRTGGVTEAFF. CDR3 nucleotides: TGTGCCAGCAGCATACGGAGGACAGGGGGAGTCACTGAAGCTTTCTTT.

In nucleotides, the CDR3 is TGTGCCAGCAGTTTAACCTCGGGTGAAGCTTTCTTT. Translating gives CASSLTSGEAFF. The V gene is TRBV28, the J gene TRBJ1-1; D is uncertain. CDR3 length equals 12 residues. The germline CDR1 and CDR2 sequences are MDHEN and SYDVKM. The V gene lost 2 bases and the J gene lost 7 bases, with 8 bases spanning the gap.

This clone has more than one count but fewer than ten. The CDR3 here is CASSQEPGGQETQYF. The CDR3 DNA reads as TGTGCCAGCAGCCAAGAACCCGGGGGGCAAGAGACCCAGTACTTC. The V call is TRBV4-2, the J call TRBJ2-5; TRBD2 agrees at 7 bases. V lost 0 bases to trimming and J lost 2 bases; unmatched junction nucleotides: 3. This CDR3 has 15 amino acids. Germline lookup yields CDR1 LGHNA and CDR2 YNFKEQ.

V is TRBV5-6 and J is TRBJ1-6; D ambiguous. There are 16 residues in the CDR3. The germline gives CDR1 SGHDT, CDR2 YYEEEE. V was clipped by 4 bases and J by 0 bases, with 11 bases between them. CDR3 in amino acids: CASSDQFSSYNSPLHF. The CDR3 DNA follows: TGTGCCAGCAGCGACCAATTTAGCTCCTATAATTCACCCCTCCACTTT. Drawing the rest from reference TRBV5-6 and TRBJ1-6, the complete variable domain is DAGVTQSPTHLIKTRGQQVTLRCSPKSGHDTVSWYQQALGQGPQFIFQYYEEEERQRGNFPDRFSGHQFPNYSSELNVNALLLGDSALYLCASSDQFSSYNSPLHFGNGTRLTVT.